This T cell receptor beta chain was found in a study of PD-L1 blockade in urothelial cancer. In the study overall: About 85% of the roughly 30 patients were males with bladder-origin urothelial cancer.

Synthetic templates analogous to TCR were spiked into all PCRs individually. Sequenced by immunoSEQ multiplex PCR; TCRdb stores in-frame clones only, minus some. The profile covers 25,000 to 35,000 clones, with around nine tenths appearing a single time and approximately 1.8% taken by the ten largest. J gave up 5 bases and V 4 bases, and 8 bases lay outside the gene matches. There are 17 residues in the CDR3. Germline CDR1 is MGHDK and CDR2 is SYGVNS. The receptor was isolated from a middle-aged man with urothelial cancer. This chain joins TRBV25-1 and TRBJ2-2, with 12 bases that match TRBD2. This specimen consisted of PBMCs, obtained around atezolizumab (anti-PD-L1) treatment. The CDR3 reads CASSAPGLAGKTGELFF. CDR3 in DNA: TGTGCCAGCAGTGCTCCGGGACTAGCGGGCAAAACCGGGGAGCTGTTTTTT.